The present TCR beta chain was sequenced within a study of response to subunit inactivated influenza vaccine. Study findings and constraints: Researchers suggested that each seasonal influenza vaccination recruits few new T cells.

The sample holds a few counts of this clonotype. What it binds is unknown. CDR3 length: 16 residues. Germline lookup yields CDR1 SGHAT and CDR2 FQNNGV. V dropped 0 bases and J dropped 5 bases, with 16 bases sitting between them. From the RT-PCR reads, TCRdb called clonotypes with MiXCR, one entry per CDR3 protein. This table holds more than 150,000 distinct CDR3 sequences, about 10% found once. The chain links TRBV11-2 to TRBJ2-5, with a weak D call TRBD2 (5 bases). Sequenced here: non-naive T cells sorted from PBMCs, sampled on the day of vaccination. This TCR came from a man aged 50 or older who received an inactivated influenza vaccine. The CDR3 loop reads CASSLDTGKVLETQYF. CDR3 DNA sequence: TGTGCCAGCAGCTTAGATACGGGGAAGGTCCTCGAGACCCAGTACTTC.